The 31 T cell receptor beta chains in this list originate from one sample, sequenced in a study of blood T cell repertoires in COVID-19 (dated by TCRdb to about 2020). The library was generated by the immunoSEQ multiplex PCR assay. In its TCRdb copy, this immuneACCESS table keeps in-frame sequences only and misses some clones. Where compared with another copy, unresolved V genes explain less than half of these, and the others have no known cause. Present in this sample are some 150,000 clones, roughly 85% of which were seen just once. The top ten constitute around 2.9% of the sample. Sequencing was carried out using peripheral blood. The receptors were sampled from a man aged 50 to 60 with acute or convalescent COVID-19.

In DNA form, the CDR3 reads TGTGCCAGCAGCTTAAATTGGGACATAAATTCACCCCTCCACTTT. Its translation is CASSLNWDINSPLHF. This chain links TRBV7-9 with TRBJ1-6; a weak D match, TRBD1 (6 bases). V was pared by 2 bases and J by 7 bases, with 12 bases between. Germline CDR1 is SEHNR and CDR2 is FQNEAQ (reference sequence). The CDR3 has 15 amino acids.

The chain has TRBV13 and TRBJ1-3; 7 nucleotides line up with TRBD1. Per germline, CDR1 PRHDT and CDR2 FYEKMQ (reference sequence). The CDR3 is 14 residues long. V trimming: 6 bases; J trimming: 2 bases; junction bases outside the gene matches: 4. The CDR3 nucleotides are TGTGCCAGCAGAAACAGGGGCACTGGAAACACCATATATTTT. It translates to CASRNRGTGNTIYF.

This rearrangement joins TRBV14 to TRBJ2-3; D may be TRBD2 (6 bases). The CDR3 loop spans 16 amino acids. Looked up from germline, CDR1 is SGHDN and CDR2 is FVKESK. Trimming stripped 1 base from V and 2 bases from J, with 13 bases between. The CDR3 reads CASSQVAGFDTDTQYF. The CDR3 DNA is TGTGCCAGCAGCCAAGTTGCGGGGTTCGACACAGATACGCAGTATTTT. The full variable domain, completed using reference TRBV14 and TRBJ2-3, is EAGVTQFPSHSVIEKGQTVTLRCDPISGHDNLYWYRRVMGKEIKFLLHFVKESKQDESGMPNNRFLAERTGGTYSTLKVQPAELEDSGVYFCASSQVAGFDTDTQYFGPGTRLTVL.

The chain employs TRBV30 and TRBJ1-5; 7 nucleotides line up with TRBD1. Per the germline V gene, CDR1 is GTSNPN and CDR2 is SVGIG (reference sequence). CDR3 length: 13 amino acids. V shed 3 bases, J shed 4 bases, and the junction held 3 bases outside the gene matches. This chain's CDR3 is CAWSKQGNQPQHF. The CDR3 DNA is TGTGCCTGGAGCAAACAGGGGAATCAGCCCCAGCATTTT.

The genes are TRBV2 and TRBJ2-3; D possibly corresponds to TRBD1 (6 bases). Germline V gene sequence: CDR1 SNHLY, CDR2 FYNNEI. The CDR3 is 16 amino acids. The V gene lost 11 bases and the J gene lost 2 bases, with 23 bases spanning the gap. The CDR3 reads CAQQGSWGYSTDTQYF. CDR3 nucleotides: TGTGCCCAGCAGGGGAGCTGGGGGTATTCCACAGATACGCAGTATTTT.

This chain joins TRBV7-2 and TRBJ1-2; perhaps TRBD1 as D (5 bases). V was pared by 5 bases and J by 2 bases, with 15 bases between. This CDR3 contains 15 residues. Germline V CDR1 and CDR2: SGHTA, FQGNSA. CDR3 residues: CASSRKSAGNYGYTF. CDR3 nucleotides: TGTGCCAGCAGCCGTAAGTCGGCAGGGAACTATGGCTACACCTTC.

The chain is built from TRBV3-1 (or the pseudogene TRBV3-2) and TRBJ2-7, with D tentatively TRBD2 (5 bases). This CDR3 has 13 amino acids. Germline CDR1 and CDR2: LGHDT and YNNKEL (reference sequence). Trimming shortened V by 2 bases and J by 3 bases, and 8 bases separated the two germline ends. CDR3 DNA: TGTGCCAGCAGCCAAAACGGAGGCTACGAGCAGTACTTC. Translation gives CASSQNGGYEQYF.

The chain carries TRBV24-1 and TRBJ1-1; D remains unclear. Trimming left V 9 bases short and J 1 base short, with 17 bases between. CDR1 and CDR2 from the germline V gene are KGHDR and SFDVKD. The CDR3 is 15 amino acids. DNA for the CDR3: TGTGCCACCTCATCGGAAGGAGGGCAGAACACTGAAGCTTTCTTT. This sequence encodes CATSSEGGQNTEAFF.

This chain joins TRBV29-1 and TRBJ1-2; D unresolved. CDR3 length: 10 residues. The V and J ends lost 4 bases and 8 bases respectively, with 8 bases between them. Germline CDR1 is SQVTM and CDR2 is ANQGSEA. The CDR3, as DNA: TGCAGCGTTGCCGGCGGGGGCTACACCTTC. Its protein is CSVAGGGYTF.

This chain links TRBV5-1 with TRBJ1-4; TRBD1 agrees at 10 bases. The J segment lost 6 bases and the V segment lost 4 bases, leaving 6 bases of the junction unmatched. The CDR3 spans 15 residues. Per germline, CDR1 SGHRS and CDR2 YFSETQ. CDR3 bases: TGCGCCAGCAGCCCGGGACAGGGGCGGGATGAAAAACTGTTTTTT. Translation: CASSPGQGRDEKLFF.

The chain recombines TRBV7-9 with TRBJ1-1; 9 positions agree with TRBD1. The V gene end was trimmed by 4 bases and the J gene end by 11 bases; junction bases not matched to a gene: 11. The CDR3 runs to 14 residues. Germline V gives CDR1 SEHNR, CDR2 FQNEAQ (reference sequence). CDR3 coding DNA: TGTGCCAGCAGCTCTCGGGACAGGGTTTCGGAGGCTTTCTTT. This codes for CASSSRDRVSEAFF.

The rearrangement uses TRBV5-1 and TRBJ1-2, with TRBD1 matching over 7 bases. V lost 4 bases to trimming and J lost 0 bases; unmatched junction nucleotides: 6. CDR3 length: 15 residues. Germline V gene data show CDR1 as SGHRS and CDR2 as YFSETQ. The CDR3 spells CASSALGQSNYGYTF. DNA for the CDR3: TGCGCCAGCAGCGCGCTGGGACAGTCTAACTATGGCTACACCTTC. Variable domain in full (rest from reference TRBV5-1 and TRBJ1-2): KAGVTQTPRYLIKTRGQQVTLSCSPISGHRSVSWYQQTPGQGLQFLFEYFSETQRNKGNFPGRFSGRQFSNSRSEMNVSTLELGDSALYLCASSALGQSNYGYTFGSGTRLTVV.

This chain joins TRBV24-1 and TRBJ2-1; 9 positions agree with TRBD2. After removal of 3 bases from V and 1 base from J, the junction contained 6 bases not matched to a gene. CDR1 and CDR2 (germline): KGHDR, SFDVKD. The CDR3 runs 17 residues. The CDR3: CATSDPGLAGSYNEQFF. The CDR3 DNA is TGTGCCACCAGTGATCCAGGGCTAGCGGGATCCTACAATGAGCAGTTCTTC.

The V gene is TRBV7-3, the J gene TRBJ2-5, with 8 bases fitting TRBD1. The CDR3 length is 16 residues. The germline V gene has CDR1 SGHTA and CDR2 FQGTGA. V lost 2 bases and J lost 4; bases outside the gene matches: 9. The CDR3 here is CASSLSGQGAGETQYF. CDR3 sequence (DNA): TGTGCCAGCAGCTTATCTGGCCAGGGGGCTGGAGAGACCCAGTACTTC.

This clone came up once. The V call is TRBV24-1, the J call TRBJ2-3, with TRBD1 identical over 9 bases. Losses at the gene ends were 7 bases for V and 3 bases for J; bases not matched to a gene: 7. This CDR3 has 15 amino acids. Per the germline V gene, CDR1 is KGHDR and CDR2 is SFDVKD. CDR3 DNA sequence: TGTGCCACCAGAATAGAGGACAGGGGTACAGATACGCAGTATTTT. Translated: CATRIEDRGTDTQYF.

This chain links TRBV15 with TRBJ2-3; TRBD1 aligns across 9 bases. Germline values: CDR1 LNHNV, CDR2 YYDKDF (reference sequence). The CDR3 spans 15 residues. The V gene end was trimmed by 4 bases and the J gene end by 5 bases; junction bases not matched to a gene: 7. CDR3 coding DNA: TGTGCCACCAGCACGAACAGGGGGCCCGGAGATACGCAGTATTTT. Residues: CATSTNRGPGDTQYF.

This chain links TRBV27 with TRBJ1-1, with a possible D match to TRBD1 (5 bases). The CDR3 runs 17 residues. V lost 0 bases and J lost 11, with 25 bases in between. Germline CDR1 reads MNHEY; CDR2 reads SMNVEV (reference sequence). The CDR3 loop is CASSLSGVGPTSRGAFF. Here the CDR3 DNA reads TGTGCCAGCAGTTTATCAGGGGTGGGCCCCACCTCTCGGGGGGCTTTCTTT.

The V gene is TRBV19, the J gene TRBJ1-6, with D possibly being TRBD1 (6 bases). The CDR3 covers 12 residues. V was pared by 9 bases and J by 6 bases, with 9 bases between. Germline loops: CDR1 LNHDA, CDR2 SQIVND (reference sequence). CDR3 in amino acids: CASGQSNSPLHF. CDR3 nucleotide sequence: TGTGCCAGCGGACAGAGTAATTCACCCCTCCACTTT.

This clone was recorded only once. The chain has TRBV28 and TRBJ2-7, with TRBD2 matching 9 bases. The germline gives CDR1 MDHEN, CDR2 SYDVKM. This CDR3 is built from 15 residues. J lost 3 bases, V lost 6 bases, and 9 bases had no gene match. The CDR3 coding sequence is TGTGCCAGCAGAGGTAGCGGGAGCAGTGTCTACGAGCAGTACTTC. As protein: CASRGSGSSVYEQYF. Full variable domain (outside the CDR3, taken from reference TRBV28 and TRBJ2-7): DVKVTQSSRYLVKRTGEKVFLECVQDMDHENMFWYRQDPGLGLRLIYFSYDVKMKEKGDIPEGYSVSREKKERFSLILESASTNQTSMYLCASRGSGSSVYEQYFGPGTRLTVT.

This chain joins TRBV7-2 and TRBJ2-5, with unresolved D. Trimming pared 6 bases from V and 5 bases from J, leaving 7 bases between. Germline lookup yields CDR1 SGHTA and CDR2 FQGNSA. The CDR3 sequence is 11 residues long. CDR3: CASRLMETQYF. For the CDR3, the DNA is TGTGCCAGCAGACTGATGGAGACCCAGTACTTC.

Only one count was recorded for this clone. This sequence joins TRBV9 and TRBJ2-1; D uncertain. Germline assignment: CDR1 SGDLS and CDR2 YYNGEE. V was pared by 0 bases and J by 4 bases, with 5 bases between. This CDR3 is 13 amino acids long. CDR3 sequence reads: CASSVAPYNEQFF. In nucleotides, the CDR3 is TGTGCCAGCAGCGTAGCTCCGTACAATGAGCAGTTCTTC. Using reference TRBV9 and TRBJ2-1 for the parts outside the CDR3, the full variable domain is DSGVTQTPKHLITATGQRVTLRCSPRSGDLSVYWYQQSLDQGLQFLIQYYNGEERAKGNILERFSAQQFPDLHSELNLSSLELGDSALYFCASSVAPYNEQFFGPGTRLTVL.

V gene TRBV6-5 combines with J gene TRBJ2-1, with a tentative D call TRBD2 (5 bases). The CDR3 contains 15 residues. The germline V gene encodes CDR1 MNHEY and CDR2 SVGAGI. The V and J ends lost 1 base and 7 bases respectively, with 14 bases between them. This CDR3 is CASSYLRKSGNEQFF. The DNA of the CDR3 is TGTGCCAGCAGTTACTTACGGAAGAGCGGAAATGAGCAGTTCTTC.

This clone was detected a few times. The gene calls are TRBV4-1 and TRBJ1-2, with no clear D. Germline CDR1 is MGHRA and CDR2 is YSYEKL. This CDR3 has 13 amino acids. Trimming stripped 1 base from V and 6 bases from J, with 9 bases between. The CDR3 protein is CASSQVSRDGYTF. CDR3 coding DNA: TGCGCCAGCAGCCAAGTCAGTCGTGATGGCTACACCTTC.

J is TRBJ1-1 and V is TRBV29-1; 8 bases fit TRBD1. V lost 6 bases to trimming and J lost 9 bases; unmatched junction nucleotides: 9. The CDR3 extends over 12 amino acids. CDR1 and CDR2 from the germline V gene are SQVTM and ANQGSEA. The CDR3 here is CSVGMAGGQAFF. CDR3 coding DNA: TGCAGCGTGGGGATGGCAGGGGGCCAAGCTTTCTTT.

This clone occurred once. Other DNA sequences in this specimen translate into the identical CDR3. The J gene is TRBJ1-3, the V gene TRBV3-1 (or the pseudogene TRBV3-2); D gene ambiguous. CDR1 is LGHDT and CDR2 is YNNKEL in the germline V gene (reference sequence). This CDR3 region has 15 residues. The V and J ends lost 1 base and 0 bases respectively, with 7 bases between them. CDR3 sequence: CASSQGGSSGNTIYF. For the CDR3, the DNA is TGTGCCAGCAGCCAAGGTGGTAGCTCTGGAAACACCATATATTTT.

The V and J genes are TRBV9 and TRBJ2-3; 10 nucleotides match TRBD2. V lost 7 bases and J lost 5; bases outside the gene matches: 13. There are 16 residues in the CDR3. CDR1 SGDLS and CDR2 YYNGEE come from the germline V gene. CDR3 loop: CASAKNSGGAKDTQYF. The CDR3 nucleotides read TGTGCCAGCGCCAAAAACAGCGGGGGGGCGAAAGATACGCAGTATTTT.

The J gene is TRBJ2-7, the V gene TRBV27, with D possibly TRBD2 on 7 matching bases. The germline CDR1 and CDR2 sequences are MNHEY and SMNVEV (reference sequence). The CDR3 totals 13 residues. The V end lost 1 base, the J end lost 7 bases, and 11 bases lay between the germline ends. CDR3 DNA sequence: TGTGCCAGCAGTTTATGGGGGGGCTGGGAGCAGTACTTC. It specifies CASSLWGGWEQYF.

The genes are TRBV6-5 and TRBJ2-7, with D tentatively TRBD1 (7 bases). The germline V and J ends were trimmed by 8 bases and 3 bases, with 17 bases remaining between them. The length of the CDR3 is 14 residues. The germline gives CDR1 MNHEY, CDR2 SVGAGI. The CDR3 nucleotides are TGTGCCAGCGTGCGGGACAGTACCCTCTACGAGCAGTACTTC. It is translated as CASVRDSTLYEQYF.

This sequence joins TRBV19 and TRBJ2-3, with 8 positions matching TRBD2. The CDR3 is 19 residues long. Trimming removed 4 bases from V and 2 bases from J; junction bases left unmatched: 17. Germline V gene sequence: CDR1 LNHDA, CDR2 SQIVND (reference sequence). CDR3 nucleotide sequence: TGTGCCAGTAGTACGCAGGGCCTTGGGGCGGGGGGTTTCACAGATACGCAGTATTTT. Translation: CASSTQGLGAGGFTDTQYF. The whole variable domain, remainder taken from reference TRBV19 and TRBJ2-3, is DGGITQSPKYLFRKEGQNVTLSCEQNLNHDAMYWYRQDPGQGLRLIYYSQIVNDFQKGDIAEGYSVSREKKESFPLTVTSAQKNPTAFYLCASSTQGLGAGGFTDTQYFGPGTRLTVL.

The rearrangement uses TRBV12-3 or TRBV12-4 and TRBJ1-2; D unclear. V lost 3 bases and J 6 bases, leaving 8 bases between the germline ends. The CDR3 spans 12 residues. CDR3 amino acids: CASSFAGNGYTF. In nucleotides, the CDR3 is TGTGCCAGCAGTTTTGCGGGAAATGGCTACACCTTC.

The V gene is TRBV10-3, the J gene TRBJ1-5; D possibly corresponds to TRBD1 (6 bases). Germline lookup yields CDR1 ENHRY and CDR2 SYGVKD. V lost 0 bases and J 0 bases, leaving 9 bases between the germline ends. There are 16 residues in the CDR3. CDR3 nucleotides: TGTGCCATCAGTGAGTCGGGCAGGGGTAGCAATCAGCCCCAGCATTTT. It yields the protein CAISESGRGSNQPQHF.